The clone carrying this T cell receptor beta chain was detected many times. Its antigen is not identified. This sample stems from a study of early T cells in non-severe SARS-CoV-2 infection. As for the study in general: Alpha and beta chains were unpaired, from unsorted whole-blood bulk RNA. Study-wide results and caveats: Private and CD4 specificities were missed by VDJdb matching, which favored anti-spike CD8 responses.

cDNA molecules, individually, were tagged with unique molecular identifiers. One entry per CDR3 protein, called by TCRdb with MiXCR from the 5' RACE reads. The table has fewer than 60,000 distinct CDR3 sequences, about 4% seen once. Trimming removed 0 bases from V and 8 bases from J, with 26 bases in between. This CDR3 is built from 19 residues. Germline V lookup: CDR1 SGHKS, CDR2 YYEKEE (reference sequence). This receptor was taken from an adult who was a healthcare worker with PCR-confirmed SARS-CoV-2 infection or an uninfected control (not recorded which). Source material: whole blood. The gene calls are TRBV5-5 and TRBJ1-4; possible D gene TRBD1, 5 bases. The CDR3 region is CASSLAGVRRGGGEEKLFF. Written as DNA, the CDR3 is TGTGCCAGCAGCTTGGCGGGGGTTCGGCGGGGAGGAGGTGAGGAAAAACTGTTTTTT.